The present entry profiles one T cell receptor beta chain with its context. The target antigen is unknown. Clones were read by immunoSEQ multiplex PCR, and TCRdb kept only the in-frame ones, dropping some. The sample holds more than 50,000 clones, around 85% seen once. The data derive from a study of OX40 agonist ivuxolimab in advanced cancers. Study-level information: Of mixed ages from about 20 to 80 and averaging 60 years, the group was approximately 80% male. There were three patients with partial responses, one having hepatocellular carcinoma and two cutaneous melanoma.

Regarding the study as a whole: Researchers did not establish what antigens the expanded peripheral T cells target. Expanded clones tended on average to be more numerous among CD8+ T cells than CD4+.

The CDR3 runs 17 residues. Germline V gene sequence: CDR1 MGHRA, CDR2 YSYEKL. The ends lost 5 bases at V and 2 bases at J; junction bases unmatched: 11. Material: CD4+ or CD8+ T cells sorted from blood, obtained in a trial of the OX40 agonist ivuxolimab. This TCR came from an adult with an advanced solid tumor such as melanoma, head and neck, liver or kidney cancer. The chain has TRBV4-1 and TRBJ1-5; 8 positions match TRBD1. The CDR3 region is CASSSNPGQVGNQPQHF. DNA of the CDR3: TGCGCCAGCAGCTCTAACCCGGGACAGGTGGGCAATCAGCCCCAGCATTTT.